These T cell receptor beta chains were read from a single sample in a study of blood T cells in healthy people across ages. TCRdb used MiXCR to reprocess the 5' RACE reads, holding one entry per CDR3 protein. This table holds 1.8 million or so distinct CDR3 sequences, about 39% found once. The sequencing sample was made of blood. These receptor sequences come from a human donor in good health. The CDR3 runs from the conserved cysteine through the conserved F or W. Fields, in order: V gene, CDR3 length, clone size, D gene, J gene, CDR3 protein, CDR3 DNA. A D gene is named only where the DNA matches it firmly. Only part of the rows carry a size: once, few, many, or a class if the clone is expanded.

>TRBV7-8|18|-|TRBD2|TRBJ2-3
CASSIQHRTSGDTDTQYF
TGTGCCAGCAGCATACAACATCGGACTAGCGGGGACACAGATACGCAGTATTTT
>TRBV9|16|-|-|TRBJ2-3
CASSAPSTSIADTQYF
TGTGCCAGCAGCGCTCCCTCGACTTCCATCGCAGATACGCAGTATTTT
>TRBV19|18|-|-|TRBJ2-3
CASSISIAQTLPTDTQYF
TGTGCCAGTAGTATTAGTATCGCACAGACACTTCCCACAGATACGCAGTATTTT
>TRBV20-1|15|-|-|TRBJ2-5
CSARGRDDWFETQYF
TGCAGTGCTAGAGGGAGGGACGATTGGTTTGAGACCCAGTACTTC
>TRBV7-7|13|-|-|TRBJ2-1
CASSSQLNNEQFF
TGTGCCAGCAGCTCCCAACTAAACAATGAGCAGTTCTTC
>TRBV12-3/TRBV12-4|14|few|-|TRBJ1-4
CASSLGGYNEKLFF
TGTGCCAGCAGTTTAGGAGGCTATAATGAAAAACTGTTTTTT
>TRBV3-1|18|-|-|TRBJ2-3
CASSQVGGGAEIEDTQYF
TGTGCCAGCAGCCAAGTGGGCGGGGGCGCTGAAATCGAAGATACGCAGTATTTT
>TRBV11-2|15|-|TRBD2|TRBJ2-3
CTGSQTGGSTDTQYF
TGTACCGGCAGTCAGACGGGGGGAAGCACAGATACGCAGTATTTT
>TRBV14|15|-|TRBD1|TRBJ1-2
CASSPLQGFVYGYTF
TGTGCCAGCAGCCCGTTACAGGGGTTCGTCTATGGCTACACCTTC
>TRBV5-1|17|few|TRBD1|TRBJ1-2
CASSLATGWTGFDGYTF
TGCGCCAGCAGCTTGGCCACGGGGTGGACAGGGTTCGATGGCTACACCTTC
>TRBV6-2/TRBV6-3|19|once|TRBD1|TRBJ1-6
CASSYSGQGAKSLDSPLHF
TGTGCCAGCAGTTACTCGGGACAGGGGGCCAAAAGTCTGGATTCACCCCTCCACTTT
>TRBV7-2|19|-|TRBD1|TRBJ1-2
CASSSKIIFDRASNYGYTF
TGTGCCAGCAGCTCCAAAATAATCTTCGACAGGGCGAGTAACTATGGCTACACCTTC
>TRBV5-1|13|-|-|TRBJ2-7
CASSLAMLNEQYF
TGCGCCAGCAGCTTGGCCATGCTTAACGAGCAGTACTTC
>TRBV3-1|16|-|-|TRBJ1-4
CASSPEVYRNNEKLFF
TGTGCCAGCAGCCCAGAGGTATACAGAAACAATGAAAAACTGTTTTTT
>TRBV7-2|12|-|TRBD1|TRBJ1-1
CASSLEQGLAFF
TGTGCCAGCAGCTTAGAACAGGGGTTGGCTTTCTTT
>TRBV24-1|16|-|-|TRBJ1-2
CATSDQNPGPNYGYTF
TGTGCCACCAGTGACCAAAACCCAGGCCCTAACTATGGCTACACCTTC
>TRBV18|13|-|-|TRBJ1-5
CASSANRDQPQHF
TGTGCCAGTTCGGCAAACAGGGATCAGCCCCAGCATTTT
>TRBV6-5|18|few|-|TRBJ1-2
CASSYSINLQGPNYGYTF
TGTGCCAGCAGTTACTCGATTAATCTCCAGGGCCCAAACTATGGCTACACCTTC
>TRBV15|16|-|-|TRBJ2-5
CATSRGDYGVGETQYF
TGTGCCACCAGCAGAGGGGATTATGGGGTAGGAGAGACCCAGTACTTC
>TRBV7-9|15|-|-|TRBJ2-5
CPSSLVAALGETQYF
TGTCCCAGCAGCCTGGTGGCAGCCCTAGGGGAGACCCAGTACTTC
>TRBV27|15|once|-|TRBJ1-1
CVSSLLVPTGTEAFF
TGTGTCAGCAGTTTATTGGTGCCCACAGGCACTGAAGCTTTCTTT
>TRBV19|15|-|-|TRBJ2-1
CASSTGYGDYNEQFF
TGTGCCAGTAGTACGGGCTACGGAGACTACAATGAGCAGTTCTTC
>TRBV4-3|15|-|TRBD1|TRBJ2-7
CASSHYGTGSCEQYF
TGCGCCAGCAGCCATTACGGGACAGGGAGCTGCGAGCAGTACTTC
>TRBV6-1|16|once|-|TRBJ2-5
CASSEAYQKGTETQYF
TGTGCCAGCAGTGAAGCGTATCAAAAGGGAACGGAGACCCAGTACTTC
>TRBV5-1|14|-|-|TRBJ2-3
CASSYPRSRDTQYF
TGCGCCAGCAGCTACCCCCGCTCTAGAGATACGCAGTATTTT
>TRBV20-1|11|-|-|TRBJ2-1
CSASKGNEQFF
TGCAGTGCTAGTAAGGGAAATGAGCAGTTCTTC
>TRBV20-1|10|-|-|TRBJ1-4
CSVEGEKLFF
TGCAGTGTAGAGGGAGAAAAACTGTTTTTT
>TRBV5-1|12|few|-|TRBJ2-7
CASSSALEEQYF
TGCGCCAGCAGCTCGGCGTTGGAGGAGCAGTACTTC
>TRBV2|12|many|-|TRBJ2-5
CASSELGETQYF
TGTGCCAGCAGTGAATTGGGGGAGACCCAGTACTTC
>TRBV25-1|16|-|TRBD1|TRBJ1-2
CASKGELGQGFYGYTF
TGTGCCAGCAAGGGGGAATTGGGACAGGGGTTTTATGGCTACACCTTC
>TRBV20-1|12|-|-|TRBJ1-1
CSARPAGDEAFF
TGCAGTGCTAGACCCGCAGGAGACGAAGCTTTCTTT
>TRBV7-2|15|-|TRBD2|TRBJ2-4
CASSSGVAGGSLQYF
TGTGCCAGCAGCTCAGGCGTAGCGGGGGGCTCACTGCAGTACTTC
>TRBV6-5|15|-|TRBD2|TRBJ2-7
CASSSLAAAEDEQYF
TGTGCCAGCAGTTCACTAGCGGCGGCCGAGGACGAGCAGTACTTC
>TRBV4-2|14|many|-|TRBJ2-7
CASSQVSDSYEQYF
TGCGCCAGCAGCCAAGTTTCGGATTCTTACGAGCAGTACTTC
>TRBV3-1|16|-|TRBD2|TRBJ2-5
CASSPQHTGLPETQYF
TGTGCCAGCAGCCCCCAGCACACGGGACTACCGGAGACCCAGTACTTC
>TRBV12-3/TRBV12-4|18|few|TRBD2|TRBJ2-3
CASSFYAGTSGGTDTQYF
TGTGCCAGCAGTTTTTATGCAGGGACTAGCGGTGGCACAGATACGCAGTATTTT
>TRBV4-3|16|-|-|TRBJ2-7
CASSRDERGGWYERYF
TGCGCCAGCAGCCGAGATGAACGTGGAGGTTGGTACGAGCGGTACTTC
>TRBV3-1|15|-|TRBD2|TRBJ2-7
CASSLTGTIAYEQYF
TGTGCCAGCAGCCTTACCGGGACTATCGCCTACGAGCAGTACTTC
>TRBV7-2|12|many|-|TRBJ1-2
CASSLRGDGYTF
TGTGCCAGCAGCTTGAGGGGTGACGGCTACACCTTC
>TRBV13|14|few|-|TRBJ1-2
CASSLGGFAGGYTF
TGTGCCAGCAGCTTGGGTGGGTTCGCTGGGGGCTACACCTTC
>TRBV11-2|15|-|TRBD1|TRBJ2-7
CASSSDRGELGEQYF
TGTGCCAGCAGCTCCGACAGGGGAGAGCTGGGCGAGCAGTACTTC
>TRBV30|14|-|TRBD2|TRBJ2-1
CAWSPGLAGVEQFF
TGTGCCTGGAGCCCAGGACTAGCGGGGGTTGAGCAGTTCTTC
>TRBV20-1|11|-|-|TRBJ2-4
CSAVYSVEQYF
TGCAGTGCGGTCTATTCTGTAGAGCAGTACTTC
>TRBV20-1|15|-|-|TRBJ2-1
CSARVEPTRNNEQFF
TGCAGTGCTAGAGTGGAGCCGACGAGAAACAATGAGCAGTTCTTC
>TRBV5-1|15|many|TRBD2|TRBJ2-5
CASSLSGVNQETQYF
TGCGCCAGCAGCCTTAGCGGGGTTAACCAAGAGACCCAGTACTTC
>TRBV20-1|15|-|-|TRBJ1-2
CSAREGGIPIAGHTF
TGCAGTGCTAGAGAGGGGGGGATCCCCATAGCTGGCCACACCTTC
>TRBV9|14|-|-|TRBJ1-5
CASSGGGLNQPQHF
TGTGCCAGCAGCGGGGGGGGTTTGAATCAGCCCCAGCATTTT
>TRBV7-9|12|-|-|TRBJ1-2
CASSVFYYGYTF
TGTGCCAGCAGCGTATTCTACTATGGCTACACCTTC
>TRBV12-3/TRBV12-4|13|few|-|TRBJ2-4
CASSFSGENIQYF
TGTGCCAGCAGTTTCAGCGGAGAAAACATTCAGTACTTC
>TRBV4-3|14|-|-|TRBJ1-1
CASSQVGGKTEAFF
TGCGCCAGCAGCCAAGTCGGAGGGAAGACTGAAGCTTTCTTT